This T cell receptor (beta chain) derives from a study of T cell responses to AZD1222 COVID-19 vaccine. About this clone itself: The antigen remains undetermined.

Profiling relied on immunoSEQ multiplex PCR, and the TCRdb table lists in-frame clones only, not all of them. This table holds 150,000 to 200,000 clones, 90% to 95% found once. Regarding the study as a whole: Seropositive at baseline were only a handful of AZD1222 recipients.

The V segment lost 1 base and the J segment 6 bases; nucleotides outside the gene matches: 5. The CDR3 runs to 14 residues. Per the germline V gene, CDR1 is MGHRA and CDR2 is YSYEKL. Both about-4-week and about-12-week second-dose recipients were combined. The TCR sequence derives from an adult who received the AZD1222 COVID-19 vaccine. Sequenced material: peripheral blood, taken 28 days after the second AZD1222 dose. The gene calls are TRBV4-1 and TRBJ1-1; TRBD1 aligns across 7 bases. CDR3 bases: TGCGCCAGCAGCCAAGGAACAGGGGACGCTGAAGCTTTCTTT. Amino acid sequence: CASSQGTGDAEAFF.